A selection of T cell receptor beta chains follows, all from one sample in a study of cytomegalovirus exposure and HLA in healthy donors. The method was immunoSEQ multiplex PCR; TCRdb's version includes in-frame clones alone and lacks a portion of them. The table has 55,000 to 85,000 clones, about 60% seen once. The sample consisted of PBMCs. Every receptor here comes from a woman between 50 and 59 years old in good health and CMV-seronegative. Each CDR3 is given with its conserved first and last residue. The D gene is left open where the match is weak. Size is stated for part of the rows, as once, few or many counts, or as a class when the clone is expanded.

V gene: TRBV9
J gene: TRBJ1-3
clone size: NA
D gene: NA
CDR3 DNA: TGTGCCAGCAGCCCCCAAGGGGGCTCTGGAAACACCATATATTTT
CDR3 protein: CASSPQGGSGNTIYF

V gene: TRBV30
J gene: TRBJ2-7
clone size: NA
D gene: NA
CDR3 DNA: TGTGCCTGGAGTTTCAGCGGCGAGCAGTACTTC
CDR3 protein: CAWSFSGEQYF

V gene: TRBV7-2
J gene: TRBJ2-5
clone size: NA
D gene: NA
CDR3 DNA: TGTGCCAGCAGCTTAACTAGCAGGAACGGAGAGACCCAGTACTTC
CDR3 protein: CASSLTSRNGETQYF

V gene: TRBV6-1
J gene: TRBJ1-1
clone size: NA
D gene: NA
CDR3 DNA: TGTGCCAGCAGTGAAGGGGGGCGGGCTAAGGCTGAAGCTTTCTTT
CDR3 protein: CASSEGGRAKAEAFF

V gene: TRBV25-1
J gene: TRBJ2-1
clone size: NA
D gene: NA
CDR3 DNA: TGTGCCAGCAGTGACCCCGGCGGATATTATTCCTACAATGAGCAGTTCTTC
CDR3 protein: CASSDPGGYYSYNEQFF

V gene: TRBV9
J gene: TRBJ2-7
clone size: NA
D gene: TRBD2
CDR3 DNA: TGTGCCAGCAGCGTAGGGACTAGCGCGACAGGGTCCTACGAGCAGTACTTC
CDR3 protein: CASSVGTSATGSYEQYF

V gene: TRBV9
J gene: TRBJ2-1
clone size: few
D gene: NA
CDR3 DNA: TGTGCCAGCAGCGTAGATCATGTTTTTGTTGTGCAGTTCTTC
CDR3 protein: CASSVDHVFVVQFF

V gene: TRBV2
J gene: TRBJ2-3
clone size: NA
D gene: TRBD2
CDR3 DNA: TGTGCCAGCATTCTACGACTAGCGGGTAGCACAGATACGCAGTATTTT
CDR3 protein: CASILRLAGSTDTQYF

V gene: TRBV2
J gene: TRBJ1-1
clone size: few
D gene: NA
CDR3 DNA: TGTGCCAGCGTGGAGTGGACTGAAGCTTTCTTT
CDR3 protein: CASVEWTEAFF

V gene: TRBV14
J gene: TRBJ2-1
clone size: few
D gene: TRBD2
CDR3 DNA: TGTGCCAGCAGCCAATGGAGCGGGAATGACAATGAGCAGTTCTTC
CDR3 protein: CASSQWSGNDNEQFF

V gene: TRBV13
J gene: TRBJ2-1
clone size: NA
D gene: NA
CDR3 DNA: TGTGCCAGCAGCTTAGCCAGATCGGTCGGGGGCAATGAGCAGTTCTTC
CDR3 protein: CASSLARSVGGNEQFF

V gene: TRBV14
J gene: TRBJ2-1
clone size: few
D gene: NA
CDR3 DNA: TGTGCCAGCAGCCAGAGGCACAGGCAATCCTACAATGAGCAGTTCTTC
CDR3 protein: CASSQRHRQSYNEQFF

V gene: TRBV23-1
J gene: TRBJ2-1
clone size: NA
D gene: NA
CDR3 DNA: TGCGCCAGCAGTCAATCGTGGACAGACGGCGACAATGAGCAGTTCTTC
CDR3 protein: CASSQSWTDGDNEQFF

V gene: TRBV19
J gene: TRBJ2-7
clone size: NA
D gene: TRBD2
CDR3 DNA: TGTGCCAGTAGAACTAGCGGGAGCTACGAGCAGTACTTC
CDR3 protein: CASRTSGSYEQYF

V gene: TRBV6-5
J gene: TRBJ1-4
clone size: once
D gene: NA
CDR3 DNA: TGTGCCAGCAGTCAGGGCGGTGGAGAAAAACTGTTTTTT
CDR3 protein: CASSQGGGEKLFF

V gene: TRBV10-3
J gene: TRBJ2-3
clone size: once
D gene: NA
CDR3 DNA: TGTGCCATCAGTGAGTCGGCCGGGGGTGGCGAGACGCAGTATTTT
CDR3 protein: CAISESAGGGETQYF

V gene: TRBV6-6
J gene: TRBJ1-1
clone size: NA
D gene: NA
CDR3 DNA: TGTGCCAGCAGTTACTCTGTCCAGGGGAAAGGAGCTTTCTTT
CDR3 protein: CASSYSVQGKGAFF

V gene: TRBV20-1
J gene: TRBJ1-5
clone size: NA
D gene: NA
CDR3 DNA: TGCAGTGCTACGGGCAATCAGCCCCAGCATTTT
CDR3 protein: CSATGNQPQHF